The 32 T cell receptor beta chains in this list originate from one sample, sequenced in a study of blood T cells in healthy people across ages. Combining a sample-barcoded 5' primer with a J-beta primer mix, a second PCR ran for roughly 7 to 11 cycles. TCRdb re-called the 5' RACE reads with MiXCR, one entry per CDR3 protein. Of about 580,000 distinct CDR3 sequences in the sample, around 48% were seen once. Sequenced input: blood. These receptors originate from an elderly man in good health.

The chain employs TRBV5-6 and TRBJ2-1; perhaps TRBD1 as D (6 bases). V dropped 3 bases and J dropped 7 bases, with 14 bases sitting between them. The CDR3 is 14 residues long. The germline gives CDR1 SGHDT, CDR2 YYEEEE. The CDR3 DNA reads TGTGCCAGCAGCTCGTACAGGGAGTGGAATGAGCAGTTCTTC. It specifies CASSSYREWNEQFF. Drawing the rest from reference TRBV5-6 and TRBJ2-1, the complete variable domain is DAGVTQSPTHLIKTRGQQVTLRCSPKSGHDTVSWYQQALGQGPQFIFQYYEEEERQRGNFPDRFSGHQFPNYSSELNVNALLLGDSALYLCASSSYREWNEQFFGPGTRLTVL.

In DNA form, the CDR3 reads TGTGCCATCAGTGAGCCCGACAGGGCGGGCGGCTACACCTTC. Amino acids: CAISEPDRAGGYTF. The chain joins TRBV10-3 to TRBJ1-2; 7 nucleotides match TRBD1. The germline V gene encodes CDR1 ENHRY and CDR2 SYGVKD. The CDR3 is 14 amino acids. The trim removed 2 bases at V and 8 bases at J, leaving 8 bases unmatched.

The chain links TRBV2 to TRBJ2-5; 8 positions match TRBD2. The J call may be faulty, since TRBJ2-7 better matches the DNA end. This CDR3 is built from 13 residues. Germline assignment: CDR1 SNHLY and CDR2 FYNNEI. The CDR3 bases are TGTGCCAGCGGACTAGCAGCCCCCCTCGAGCAGTACTTC. Its protein is CASGLAAPLEQYF.

This clonotype has just a few counts. The chain links TRBV29-1 to TRBJ2-5; perhaps TRBD1 as D (7 bases). The CDR3 runs to 12 residues. Trimming shortened V by 7 bases and J by 4 bases, and 13 bases separated the two germline ends. Germline CDR1 reads SQVTM; CDR2 reads ANQGSEA. CDR3 amino acids: CSGYRGGETQYF. In DNA form, the CDR3 reads TGCAGCGGTTACAGGGGAGGAGAGACCCAGTACTTC.

The V call is TRBV28, the J call TRBJ1-1; a weak D match, TRBD1 (6 bases). Trimming removed 8 bases at V and 1 base at J, with 20 bases between. The CDR3 contains 16 residues. Germline CDR1 and CDR2: MDHEN and SYDVKM. DNA of the CDR3: TGTGCCAGCCGATCGTTAGGACAGACACCGAACACTGAAGCTTTCTTT. It codes for CASRSLGQTPNTEAFF. The whole variable domain, remainder taken from reference TRBV28 and TRBJ1-1, is DVKVTQSSRYLVKRTGEKVFLECVQDMDHENMFWYRQDPGLGLRLIYFSYDVKMKEKGDIPEGYSVSREKKERFSLILESASTNQTSMYLCASRSLGQTPNTEAFFGQGTRLTVV.

V gene TRBV12-3 or TRBV12-4 combines with J gene TRBJ2-2; TRBD2 is a possible D gene (6 bases). This CDR3 comprises 14 residues. V dropped 2 bases and J dropped 4 bases, with 8 bases sitting between them. The DNA for the CDR3 is TGTGCCAGCAGTTTACAGGGAGGCACCGGGGAGCTGTTTTTT. Protein: CASSLQGGTGELFF.

Concerning this clonotype: Since a much larger clone is just one base distant, this may be a read error. The genes are TRBV6-6 and TRBJ1-5; D unclear. V was shortened by 6 bases and J by 0 bases, with 12 bases between the two germline ends. The CDR3 loop spans 15 amino acids. From germline, CDR1 is MNHNY and CDR2 SVGAGI (reference sequence). CDR3 region: CASSISNNSNQPQHF. CDR3 in DNA: TGTGCCAGCAGCATATCCAACAATAGCAATCAGCCCCAGCATTTT.

This chain links TRBV7-2 with TRBJ2-7, with 7 nucleotides matching TRBD2. Germline CDR1 SGHTA, CDR2 FQGNSA. Unmatched junction bases numbered 4, after V lost 2 bases and J lost 0 bases. The CDR3 extends over 15 amino acids. In DNA, the CDR3 is TGTGCCAGCAGCTTAACGGGGGGATCCTCCTACGAGCAGTACTTC. Amino acid sequence: CASSLTGGSSYEQYF.

The chain links TRBV20-1 to TRBJ1-2, with a tentative D call TRBD1 (5 bases). Germline values: CDR1 DFQATT, CDR2 SNEGSKA (reference sequence). The CDR3 has 13 residues. Trimming left V 0 bases short and J 7 bases short, with 12 bases between. The CDR3 DNA sequence: TGCAGTGCTAGAGAGCCGGGTCAGGGTGGCTACACCTTC. Its translation is CSAREPGQGGYTF.

This clonotype was found many times. The chain employs TRBV6-6 and TRBJ2-7; D gene ambiguous. The germline CDR1 and CDR2 sequences are MNHNY and SVGAGI (reference sequence). Trimming removed 2 bases at V and 5 bases at J, with 4 bases between. The CDR3 covers 11 residues. CDR3 DNA sequence: TGTGCCAGCAGTTACAGGAACGAGCAGTACTTC. This sequence encodes CASSYRNEQYF.

This chain connects TRBV20-1 to TRBJ2-1; TRBD2 aligns across 9 bases. This CDR3 region has 15 residues. After removal of 6 bases from V and 7 bases from J, the junction contained 13 bases not matched to a gene. In germline, CDR1 is DFQATT, CDR2 SNEGSKA (reference sequence). CDR3 sequence: CSAPAPSAGGNEQFF. The CDR3 DNA reads TGCAGTGCCCCCGCCCCCTCCGCGGGAGGGAATGAGCAGTTCTTC.

This clonotype was counted only a few times. The chain carries TRBV7-2 and TRBJ2-7; 9 bases fit TRBD2. Germline CDR1 reads SGHTA; CDR2 reads FQGNSA. J was trimmed by 1 base and V by 0 bases; bases with no gene match: 4. The CDR3 covers 16 residues. The CDR3 loop reads CASSLASSGGSYEQYF. Written as DNA, the CDR3 is TGTGCCAGCAGCTTAGCCAGTAGCGGGGGTTCCTACGAGCAGTACTTC.

This chain joins TRBV10-2 and TRBJ2-4; 9 bases line up with TRBD2. The end of the DNA aligns better with TRBJ2-7, so the J call may be wrong. This CDR3 spans 13 amino acids. The germline CDR1 and CDR2 sequences are WSHSY and SAAADI. CDR3 sequence reads: CASDASGVYEQYF. The CDR3 bases are TGCGCCAGCGACGCTAGCGGGGTCTACGAGCAGTACTTC.

This clonotype was seen just once. The V and J genes are TRBV10-3 and TRBJ1-5; tentatively, D is TRBD1 (5 bases). Trimming removed 0 bases at V and 2 bases at J, with 11 bases between. This CDR3 contains 16 residues. Germline V gene data show CDR1 as ENHRY and CDR2 as SYGVKD. The CDR3 reads CAISESDSLGNQPQHF. CDR3 nucleotide sequence: TGTGCCATCAGTGAGTCTGACAGCCTTGGCAATCAGCCCCAGCATTTT.

The chain links TRBV3-1 to TRBJ2-5, with D perhaps assigned TRBD1 or TRBD2 (5 bases each). V was clipped by 1 base and J by 5 bases, with 17 bases between them. The CDR3 extends over 16 amino acids. Germline V gives CDR1 LGHDT, CDR2 YNNKEL (reference sequence). The CDR3 spells CASSQGSGTPGETQYF. DNA for the CDR3: TGTGCCAGCAGCCAAGGGTCGGGGACCCCTGGGGAGACCCAGTACTTC.

The V and J genes are TRBV27 and TRBJ1-5; the D is unclear. Between the trimmed V and J ends, which lost 3 bases and 1 base, there was a span of 7 bases. The CDR3 length is 14 residues. Germline V gene data show CDR1 as MNHEY and CDR2 as SMNVEV (reference sequence). CDR3 bases: TGTGCCAGCAGTTTCGGCAGGAGCAATCAGCCCCAGCATTTT. Protein sequence: CASSFGRSNQPQHF.

The sample holds a few counts of this clonotype. The chain recombines TRBV29-1 with TRBJ2-1; 8 positions match TRBD2. The J call is uncertain, as TRBJ2-7 better fits the DNA end. The CDR3 contains 16 residues. CDR1 is SQVTM, CDR2 ANQGSEA, per germline. The CDR3 loop reads CSVAGGGKISYNEQYF. CDR3 sequence (DNA): TGCAGCGTTGCGGGCGGGGGGAAAATCTCCTACAATGAGCAGTACTTC.

This chain links TRBV24-1 with TRBJ2-1; TRBD2 is a possible D gene (6 bases). CDR3 length equals 14 residues. Trimming pared 6 bases from V and 0 bases from J, leaving 8 bases between. Germline V gene data show CDR1 as KGHDR and CDR2 as SFDVKD. Written as DNA, the CDR3 is TGTGCCACCAGTCGGGGGAACTCCTACAATGAGCAGTTCTTC. Protein sequence: CATSRGNSYNEQFF.

In its sample, this clonotype was seen once. J is TRBJ2-1 and V is TRBV5-1, with 14 bases identical to TRBD2. Trimming at V came to 2 bases and at J to 2 bases, leaving 9 bases not matched to a gene. This CDR3 is built from 19 residues. Germline CDR1 is SGHRS and CDR2 is YFSETQ. CDR3 region: CASSFRLAGGPGTYNEQFF. The CDR3 DNA sequence: TGCGCCAGCAGCTTCCGACTAGCGGGGGGGCCGGGTACCTACAATGAGCAGTTCTTC.

The chain has TRBV28 and TRBJ2-5, with D tentatively TRBD1 (5 bases). Trimming took 5 bases from V and 0 from J, leaving 10 bases between them. Germline CDR1 and CDR2: MDHEN and SYDVKM. The CDR3 covers 14 residues. The CDR3 here is CASSPAGYQETQYF. CDR3 nucleotides: TGTGCCAGCAGTCCCGCAGGGTACCAAGAGACCCAGTACTTC.

The chain recombines TRBV29-1 with TRBJ2-4; 14 positions match TRBD2. The CDR3 is made up of 18 amino acids. Trimming at V came to 4 bases and at J to 8 bases, leaving 16 bases not matched to a gene. Per the germline V gene, CDR1 is SQVTM and CDR2 is ANQGSEA. CDR3 bases: TGCAGCGTTGTCGGGACTAGCGGGAGTCCCGGATACCGTGACATTCAGTACTTC. Its translation is CSVVGTSGSPGYRDIQYF.

V is TRBV29-1 and J is TRBJ2-2; 10 nucleotides match TRBD2. The CDR3 has 15 residues. The trim removed 3 bases at V and 4 bases at J, leaving 5 bases unmatched. The germline CDR1 and CDR2 sequences are SQVTM and ANQGSEA. The CDR3 nucleotides are TGCAGCGTTGATGGGGCTAGCGGGAGCACCGGGGAGCTGTTTTTT. This encodes CSVDGASGSTGELFF.

This chain links TRBV20-1 with TRBJ1-2; TRBD1 might be the D (6 bases). The V end lost 1 base, the J end lost 6 bases, and 6 bases lay between the germline ends. The germline V gene has CDR1 DFQATT and CDR2 SNEGSKA (reference sequence). This CDR3 is 11 amino acids long. CDR3 amino acids: CSARGQDGYTF. CDR3 nucleotide sequence: TGCAGTGCTAGAGGACAGGATGGCTACACCTTC.

Notes on this clonotype: A read error is possible here, since a much larger clone lies one base away. The chain carries TRBV6-6 and TRBJ1-1, with D possibly being TRBD1 (6 bases). Germline CDR1 reads MNHNY; CDR2 reads SVGAGI (reference sequence). The CDR3 has 12 residues. DNA of the CDR3: TGTGCCGGCAGAGGGGGGGGAATCGAAGCTTTCTTT. It specifies CAGRGGGIEAFF.

There are a few counts of this clonotype. The rearrangement links TRBV5-5 to TRBJ2-1, with TRBD1 matching 8 bases. Looked up from germline, CDR1 is SGHKS and CDR2 is YYEKEE (reference sequence). J gave up 8 bases and V 0 bases, and 7 bases lay outside the gene matches. The CDR3 loop spans 15 amino acids. CDR3 sequence (DNA): TGTGCCAGCAGCTTGGTGCAGGGGGCTGGAGATGAGCAGTTCTTC. Amino acids: CASSLVQGAGDEQFF.

The chain carries TRBV20-1 and TRBJ2-4; 9 nucleotides line up with TRBD1. V lost 3 bases and J lost 5; bases outside the gene matches: 5. The CDR3 consists of 14 residues. Germline CDR1 reads DFQATT; CDR2 reads SNEGSKA (reference sequence). The chain's CDR3 is CSASGGQGQNIQYF. The CDR3 DNA is TGCAGTGCTAGTGGGGGACAGGGACAAAACATTCAGTACTTC.

This clonotype was observed a handful of times. The chain is built from TRBV6-6 and TRBJ1-2, with no clear D. Trimming took 11 bases from V and 4 from J, leaving 23 bases between them. The CDR3 covers 15 residues. From germline, CDR1 is MNHNY and CDR2 SVGAGI (reference sequence). The CDR3 nucleotides read TGTGCCCCCCCGGCCCCGACAAGGCTGGGCTATGGCTACACCTTC. It specifies CAPPAPTRLGYGYTF.

The sample holds one count of this clonotype. This may stem from a read error, because a much larger clone lies one nucleotide away. The chain recombines TRBV29-1 with TRBJ2-5; 11 nucleotides line up with TRBD2. Germline V gene sequence: CDR1 SQVTM, CDR2 ANQGSEA. V dropped 3 bases and J dropped 11; count of bases not matched to a gene: 11. The CDR3 has 14 amino acids. Written as DNA, the CDR3 is TGCAGCGTTGATACTAGCGGGAGCTTAACTGAGCAGTACTTC. Its translation: CSVDTSGSLTEQYF.

This clonotype was observed a handful of times. A read error may explain this, as a much larger clone is one base away. The chain uses TRBV6-6 and TRBJ1-1; D may be TRBD1 (5 bases). The V gene's germline CDR1 is MNHNY and CDR2 SVGAGI (reference sequence). The V and J ends lost 7 bases and 5 bases respectively, with 17 bases between them. The CDR3 loop spans 14 amino acids. CDR3 in amino acids: CASNDREPGTEAFF. DNA for the CDR3: TGTGCCAGCAACGACCGGGAGCCAGGGACTGAAGCTTTCTTT.

This chain links TRBV28 with TRBJ1-4; D is perhaps TRBD1 (5 bases). The CDR3 consists of 16 residues. Germline V gene data show CDR1 as MDHEN and CDR2 as SYDVKM. V dropped 3 bases and J dropped 4 bases, with 15 bases sitting between them. The CDR3 is CASSLNYRLNNEKLFF. The CDR3 coding sequence is TGTGCCAGCAGTTTGAATTACAGGCTTAATAATGAAAAACTGTTTTTT.

This clonotype was picked up a small number of times. V and J are TRBV20-1 and TRBJ2-1; D is unclear. Germline CDR1 DFQATT, CDR2 SNEGSKA (reference sequence). V was cut by 3 bases and J by 6 bases, with 9 bases left in between. The CDR3 is 12 amino acids. The DNA for the CDR3 is TGCAGTGCTAGGTTCCTTAGCAATGAGCAGTTCTTC. Protein sequence: CSARFLSNEQFF.

This clonotype was recorded a few times. V and J are TRBV11-3 and TRBJ2-7, with D possibly matching TRBD1 (6 bases). V shed 5 bases and J shed 0 bases, with 11 bases lying between them. Germline values: CDR1 SGHNT, CDR2 YENEEA. The CDR3 runs to 14 residues. CDR3 in amino acids: CASSRGQSSYEQYF. Written as DNA, the CDR3 is TGTGCCAGCAGCCGAGGACAGAGCTCCTACGAGCAGTACTTC.